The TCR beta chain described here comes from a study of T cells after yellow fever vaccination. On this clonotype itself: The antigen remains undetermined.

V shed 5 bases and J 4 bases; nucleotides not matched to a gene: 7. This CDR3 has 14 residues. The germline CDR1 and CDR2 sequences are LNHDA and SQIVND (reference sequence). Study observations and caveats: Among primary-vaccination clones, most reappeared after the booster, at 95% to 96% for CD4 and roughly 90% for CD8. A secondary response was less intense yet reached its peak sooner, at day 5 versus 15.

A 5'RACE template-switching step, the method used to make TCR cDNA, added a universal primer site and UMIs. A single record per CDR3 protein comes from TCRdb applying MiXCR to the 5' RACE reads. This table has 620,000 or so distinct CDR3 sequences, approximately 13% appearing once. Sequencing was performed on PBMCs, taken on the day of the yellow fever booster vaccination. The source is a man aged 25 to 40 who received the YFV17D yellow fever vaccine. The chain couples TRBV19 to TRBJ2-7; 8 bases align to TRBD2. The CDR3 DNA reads TGTGCCAGTAGTCCCTCAGCGGGAGAGTACGAGCAGTACTTC. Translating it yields CASSPSAGEYEQYF.